The 27 T cell receptor beta chains in this list originate from one sample, sequenced in a study of human T cells and chemical hapten exposure. Time point: pre-sensitization, week 0. Treatment here: therapeutic diphenylcyclopropenone sensitization with weekly scalp DPC. TCRdb re-called the RACE reads through MiXCR, storing one row per CDR3 protein. The table lists a few hundred thousand distinct CDR3 sequences, over 5% of them singletons. The sequenced sample was whole blood, obtained in connection with sensitization to the hapten diphenylcyclopropenone (DPC). These receptors were obtained from a woman aged 18-29 years with alopecia areata. Some clones in this sample may be carry-over from other donors' samples.

This clonotype came up many times. The chain links TRBV6-2 or TRBV6-3 to TRBJ1-6, with D perhaps matching TRBD1 (5 bases). The germline V and J ends were trimmed by 5 bases and 11 bases, with 19 bases remaining between them. CDR3 length equals 15 residues. CDR1 MNHEY and CDR2 SVGEGT come from the germline V gene. CDR3 sequence (DNA): TGTGCCAGCAGTCTACGACAGCCCGGATTTGCACCCCTCCACTTT. As protein: CASSLRQPGFAPLHF.

The J gene is TRBJ2-2, the V gene TRBV18; D is ambiguous. V was cut by 3 bases and J by 6 bases, with 11 bases left in between. The CDR3 length is 14 residues. The germline V gene encodes CDR1 KGHSH and CDR2 LQKENI. CDR3 nucleotides: TGTGCCAGCTCACCGGCCTCAGGTCCCGGGGAGCTGTTTTTT. This gives the protein CASSPASGPGELFF.

This chain connects TRBV7-2 to TRBJ1-1; the D gene is possibly TRBD1 (6 bases). The CDR3 runs to 14 residues. V was trimmed by 5 bases and J by 3 bases, leaving 13 bases between them. Germline V gene lookup returns CDR1 SGHTA and CDR2 FQGNSA. The CDR3 sequence is CASSTQGGDTEAFF. The DNA of the CDR3 is TGTGCCAGCAGCACACAGGGAGGAGACACTGAAGCTTTCTTT.

This clonotype was seen a few times. CDR3 nucleotide sequence: TGTGCCAGCAGAAAGGACAGAGGGGTCCCAGATACGCAGTATTTT. It codes for CASRKDRGVPDTQYF. The chain joins TRBV27 to TRBJ2-3, with TRBD1 as a possible D gene (6 bases). Germline CDR1 reads MNHEY; CDR2 reads SMNVEV (reference sequence). V lost 6 bases and J lost 4, with 17 bases in between. The CDR3 covers 15 residues.

This clonotype was seen a few times. V gene TRBV7-9 combines with J gene TRBJ1-2; the D is unclear. This CDR3 has 13 residues. Germline-derived CDR1 and CDR2 are SEHNR and FQNEAQ (reference sequence). V dropped 1 base and J dropped 4 bases, with 7 bases sitting between them. The CDR3 bases are TGTGCCAGCAGCTTAGATCAGGCCTATGGCTACACCTTC. Amino acids: CASSLDQAYGYTF.

The gene calls are TRBV5-1 and TRBJ1-6; unclear D gene. The V end lost 2 bases, the J end lost 9 bases, and 12 bases lay between the germline ends. The CDR3 is 14 residues long. Germline lookup yields CDR1 SGHRS and CDR2 YFSETQ. CDR3 nucleotides: TGCGCCAGCAGCTTTGGCGGGGAGGCTTCACCCCTCCACTTT. This gives the protein CASSFGGEASPLHF.

The chain uses TRBV7-8 and TRBJ2-7; 8 positions agree with TRBD2. V shed 1 base and J 2 bases; nucleotides not matched to a gene: 10. There are 17 residues in the CDR3. Germline CDR1 SGHVS, CDR2 FQNEAQ. In nucleotides, the CDR3 is TGTGCCAGCAGCTTAGTTTCGGGTGCGGGGGGCACCTACGAGCAGTACTTC. It encodes CASSLVSGAGGTYEQYF.

This clonotype was counted many times. The rearrangement joins TRBV12-5 to TRBJ1-5, with D possibly being TRBD1 (6 bases). This CDR3 has 12 residues. Germline lookup yields CDR1 LGHNT and CDR2 FRNRAP. V was pared by 8 bases and J by 7 bases, with 12 bases between. This CDR3 is CASRSGDQPQHF. The CDR3 DNA reads TGTGCTAGTCGTTCAGGGGACCAGCCCCAGCATTTT.

This clonotype appeared a few times. The CDR3 loop reads CASSYIRDEQFF. CDR3 bases: TGCGCCAGCAGTTACATTAGGGATGAGCAGTTCTTC. The chain joins TRBV4-1 to TRBJ2-1, with D uncertain. CDR1 and CDR2 (germline): MGHRA, YSYEKL. The germline V and J ends were trimmed by 6 bases and 8 bases, with 11 bases remaining between them. The CDR3 runs to 12 residues.

The chain is built from TRBV27 and TRBJ1-1, with D possibly TRBD1 on 6 matching bases. Trimming stripped 6 bases from V and 0 bases from J, with 11 bases between. The CDR3 runs to 14 residues. Germline CDR1 MNHEY, CDR2 SMNVEV (reference sequence). For the CDR3, the DNA is TGTGCCAGCAGCCACGGACAGATGAACACTGAAGCTTTCTTT. It encodes CASSHGQMNTEAFF.

This clonotype was picked up many times. This chain joins TRBV19 and TRBJ2-7; 7 positions match TRBD1. Germline V lookup: CDR1 LNHDA, CDR2 SQIVND (reference sequence). Trimming at V came to 6 bases and at J to 1 base, leaving 6 bases not matched to a gene. There are 14 residues in the CDR3. The CDR3 region is CASSTRDSSYEQYF. CDR3 sequence (DNA): TGTGCCAGTAGCACCCGGGACAGTTCCTACGAGCAGTACTTC.

A few counts support this clonotype. The chain employs TRBV20-1 and TRBJ2-7; no clear D gene. V shed 4 bases and J shed 1 base, with 11 bases lying between them. Germline CDR1 DFQATT, CDR2 SNEGSKA (reference sequence). This CDR3 has 13 residues. In nucleotides, the CDR3 is TGCAGTGCTACCCCGTCTCTGTCCTACGAGCAGTACTTC. Translating gives CSATPSLSYEQYF.

This clonotype has a count of ten or more. This chain connects TRBV7-9 to TRBJ2-7, with a weak D call TRBD1 (6 bases). The germline gives CDR1 SEHNR, CDR2 FQNEAQ (reference sequence). V shed 3 bases and J shed 4 bases, with 16 bases lying between them. CDR3 length equals 15 residues. The CDR3 loop is CASSLATGPKYEQYF. The CDR3 region has the DNA TGTGCCAGCAGCTTGGCGACAGGACCTAAGTACGAGCAGTACTTC.

This CDR3 reads CASKVVRTGDYGYTF. In DNA form, the CDR3 reads TGTGCCAGCAAAGTCGTTCGGACAGGGGACTATGGCTACACCTTC. The chain employs TRBV6-5 and TRBJ1-2; the match to TRBD1 covers 9 bases. Germline CDR1 is MNHEY and CDR2 is SVGAGI. The V segment lost 7 bases and the J segment 3 bases; nucleotides outside the gene matches: 9. The CDR3 is made up of 15 amino acids.

The chain employs TRBV6-1 and TRBJ2-1; 14 nucleotides align to TRBD2. V shed 2 bases, J shed 9 bases, and the junction held 9 bases outside the gene matches. Looked up from germline, CDR1 is MNHNS and CDR2 is SASEGT. CDR3 size: 17 residues. The CDR3 DNA reads as TGTGCCAGCAGTGAACCTAAGACTAGCGGGGGGGCTAGTGAGCAGTTCTTC. This gives the protein CASSEPKTSGGASEQFF.

The sample holds many counts of this clonotype. This rearrangement joins TRBV7-3 to TRBJ1-2; D call uncertain. The V and J ends lost 1 base and 3 bases respectively, with 12 bases between them. The CDR3 is 15 amino acids. Germline V CDR1 and CDR2: SGHTA, FQGTGA. The CDR3 reads CASSLKADGYYGYTF. The CDR3 region has the DNA TGTGCCAGCAGCTTAAAAGCGGACGGCTACTATGGCTACACCTTC. Full variable domain (rest looked up from reference TRBV7-3 and TRBJ1-2): GAGVSQTPSNKVTEKGKYVELRCDPISGHTALYWYRQSLGQGPEFLIYFQGTGAADDSGLPNDRFFAVRPEGSVSTLKIQRTERGDSAVYLCASSLKADGYYGYTFGSGTRLTVV.

A note on this clonotype: A much larger clone lies one base from this, so it may be a read error. The genes are TRBV6-2 or TRBV6-3 and TRBJ2-1; no firm D call. The germline CDR1 and CDR2 sequences are MNHEY and SVGEGT. This CDR3 contains 13 residues. V gave up 4 bases and J gave up 8 bases, with 12 bases separating them. CDR3 residues: CASSSRPLDEQFF. CDR3 in DNA: TGTGCCAGCAGTTCCCGACCCCTGGATGAGCAGTTCTTC.

The chain links TRBV29-1 to TRBJ2-2, with TRBD1 as a possible D gene (5 bases). Germline lookup yields CDR1 SQVTM and CDR2 ANQGSEA. The CDR3 consists of 10 residues. This CDR3 reads CAWGNGELFF. The CDR3 DNA follows: TGCGCGTGGGGCAACGGGGAGCTGTTTTTT.

The genes are TRBV7-2 and TRBJ1-4, with D possibly matching TRBD1 (6 bases). V was cut by 4 bases and J by 2 bases, with 17 bases left in between. Germline CDR1 and CDR2: SGHTA and FQGNSA. The CDR3 runs 17 residues. In nucleotides, the CDR3 is TGTGCCAGCAGCTACCTGAGGGGAAGGGGGACTAATGAAAAACTGTTTTTT. Encoded protein: CASSYLRGRGTNEKLFF.

This clonotype appeared many times. The rearrangement joins TRBV7-6 to TRBJ1-5; 11 bases align to TRBD1. V shed 3 bases and J 5 bases; nucleotides not matched to a gene: 3. The CDR3 covers 15 residues. The germline V gene has CDR1 SGHVS and CDR2 FNYEAQ. For the CDR3, the DNA is TGTGCCAGCAGCTTGGGGGACAGGGGGGATCAGCCCCAGCATTTT. Translation gives CASSLGDRGDQPQHF.

The gene calls are TRBV3-1 and TRBJ1-1; D is unresolved. This CDR3 comprises 16 residues. With 2 bases removed from V and 1 base from J, the gap between germline ends came to 14 bases. Germline V gives CDR1 LGHDT, CDR2 YNNKEL (reference sequence). CDR3 sequence (DNA): TGTGCCAGCAGCCAAACAACGATAAGCCCGAACACTGAAGCTTTCTTT. This sequence encodes CASSQTTISPNTEAFF.

This clonotype has more than one count but fewer than ten. The chain recombines TRBV6-2 or TRBV6-3 with TRBJ1-5; D perhaps matches TRBD1 (5 bases). Looked up from germline, CDR1 is MNHEY and CDR2 is SVGEGT. The CDR3 consists of 14 residues. The V end lost 7 bases, the J end lost 2 bases, and 12 bases lay between the germline ends. The CDR3 spells CASTLDSGNQPQHF. CDR3 DNA sequence: TGTGCCAGCACCTTAGACAGCGGCAATCAGCCCCAGCATTTT.

The chain combines TRBV3-1 with TRBJ1-3; 7 bases are shared with TRBD1. The V and J ends lost 5 bases and 0 bases, in that order; junction bases with no gene match: 4. From germline, CDR1 is LGHDT and CDR2 YNNKEL (reference sequence). This CDR3 has 15 residues. This CDR3 is CASSETGSSGNTIYF. CDR3 coding DNA: TGTGCCAGCAGCGAGACAGGGAGCTCTGGAAACACCATATATTTT.

This clonotype was found many times. The rearrangement links TRBV29-1 to TRBJ2-3; D perhaps matches TRBD1 (6 bases). The V and J ends lost 1 base and 8 bases respectively, with 13 bases between them. CDR1 and CDR2 (germline): SQVTM, ANQGSEA. The length of the CDR3 is 13 residues. CDR3 loop: CSVEAQGRGTQYF. The CDR3 DNA reads as TGCAGCGTTGAAGCACAGGGACGAGGTACGCAGTATTTT.

The chain joins TRBV12-3 or TRBV12-4 to TRBJ1-2; 7 bases are a match to TRBD1. The CDR3 extends over 12 amino acids. With 10 bases clipped from V and 4 bases from J, the junction kept 6 bases outside the gene matches. The DNA of the CDR3 is TGTGCCACCTCGACAGGGACCTATGGCTACACCTTC. Residues: CATSTGTYGYTF.

In this sample, this clonotype turned up many times. The chain joins TRBV5-1 to TRBJ2-1; TRBD1 matches at 9 bases. The germline V gene encodes CDR1 SGHRS and CDR2 YFSETQ. V gave up 0 bases and J gave up 15 bases; unmatched junction bases: 4. This CDR3 region has 12 residues. The CDR3 nucleotides read TGCGCCAGCAGCTTGGTTAGGGACAGGGCGTTCTTC. Translating gives CASSLVRDRAFF.

The rearrangement uses TRBV6-6 and TRBJ1-1, with unresolved D. The CDR3 loop spans 17 amino acids. Germline assignment: CDR1 MNHNY and CDR2 SVGAGI (reference sequence). The V end lost 6 bases, the J end lost 0 bases, and 20 bases lay between the germline ends. In nucleotides, the CDR3 is TGTGCCAGCAGCAAAAAAGTTCGCGGCAGGCTGAACACTGAAGCTTTCTTT. Its protein product is CASSKKVRGRLNTEAFF.